The 27 T cell receptor beta chains presented below share a single source sample, sequenced in a study of post-analysis software for immune sequencing data. Overall study findings and caveats: Five or six TRBV segments were significantly more frequent in patients than in controls. TRBV5-6, TRBV5-1 and TRBV20-1 were among these segments.

These TCRs' antigens remain unknown. TCR beta cDNA libraries had unique molecular identifiers. TCRdb analysed the PCR reads with MiXCR anew, one entry per CDR3 protein. The sample carries some 890,000 distinct CDR3 sequences, 53% recorded once. Sequencing was carried out using blood. These receptors were taken from a girl under 18 with multiple sclerosis.

DNA for the CDR3: TGTGCCAGCAGCCCCTGGAGGGGGGAATACGAGCAGTACTTC. This gives the protein CASSPWRGEYEQYF. This rearrangement joins TRBV7-9 to TRBJ2-4; D possibly uses TRBD1 or TRBD2 (6 bases each). The J call could be wrong; TRBJ2-7 is a better fit for the DNA end. This CDR3 is 14 amino acids long. Per germline, CDR1 SEHNR and CDR2 FQNEAQ (reference sequence).

This clonotype was seen just once. The chain carries TRBV30 and TRBJ1-1, with D perhaps TRBD1 (6 bases). CDR1 is GTSNPN and CDR2 is SVGIG in the germline V gene (reference sequence). V was cut by 3 bases and J by 1 base, with 18 bases left in between. This CDR3 has 16 amino acids. This chain's CDR3 is CAWSDAATGPNTEAFF. The CDR3 nucleotides read TGTGCCTGGAGCGACGCCGCGACAGGACCGAACACTGAAGCTTTCTTT.

The chain has TRBV27 and TRBJ2-5; 8 bases line up with TRBD2. The CDR3 extends over 17 amino acids. Germline V gives CDR1 MNHEY, CDR2 SMNVEV (reference sequence). After removal of 5 bases from V and 0 bases from J, the junction contained 11 bases not matched to a gene. CDR3 sequence (DNA): TGTGCCAGCAGTCGAGGTAGCGGGGTGTCGTACCAAGAGACCCAGTACTTC. Encoded protein: CASSRGSGVSYQETQYF.

This chain connects TRBV5-5 to TRBJ2-7; D unresolved. The germline CDR1 and CDR2 sequences are SGHKS and YYEKEE (reference sequence). The CDR3 has 15 amino acids. Trimming cost V 1 base and J 1 base, with 12 bases left between them. Here the CDR3 reads CASSLIHGPSYEQYF. The CDR3 region has the DNA TGTGCCAGCAGCTTGATACACGGCCCATCCTACGAGCAGTACTTC. The entire variable domain, with the rest obtained from reference TRBV5-5 and TRBJ2-7, is as follows: DAGVTQSPTHLIKTRGQQVTLRCSPISGHKSVSWYQQVLGQGPQFIFQYYEKEERGRGNFPDRFSARQFPNYSSELNVNALLLGDSALYLCASSLIHGPSYEQYFGPGTRLTVT.

This clonotype was detected a few times. The rearrangement joins TRBV20-1 to TRBJ2-7; 12 nucleotides agree with TRBD2. The trim removed 1 base at V and 5 bases at J, leaving 3 bases unmatched. The CDR3 runs to 14 residues. The germline V gene encodes CDR1 DFQATT and CDR2 SNEGSKA (reference sequence). DNA of the CDR3: TGCAGTGCTAGAGTCGGACTAGCGGGAAACGAGCAGTACTTC. Translation gives CSARVGLAGNEQYF.

The V call is TRBV5-1, the J call TRBJ2-7; TRBD2 matches at 7 bases. J lost 7 bases, V lost 7 bases, and 14 bases had no gene match. Germline CDR1 and CDR2: SGHRS and YFSETQ. This CDR3 region has 14 residues. The CDR3, as DNA: TGCGCCAGCGGGTTAGGCGGGAGCCTTGCGGAGCAGTACTTC. Protein product: CASGLGGSLAEQYF.

The chain carries TRBV6-2 or TRBV6-3 and TRBJ2-5; D unclear. Deletions cut 6 bases from V and 0 bases from J, with 17 bases between. The CDR3 runs 16 residues. Germline V gene sequence: CDR1 MNHEY, CDR2 SVGEGT. The CDR3: CASSYAVLSYQETQYF. CDR3 DNA sequence: TGTGCCAGCAGCTACGCGGTCCTTTCGTACCAAGAGACCCAGTACTTC.

V usage is TRBV29-1 and J usage is TRBJ2-3, with TRBD2 matching over 14 bases. Germline CDR1 and CDR2: SQVTM and ANQGSEA. With V trimmed by 6 bases and J by 1 base, 0 bases remained unmatched. The CDR3 spans 14 residues. CDR3 DNA sequence: TGCAGCGTGGGACTAGCGGGGGGCACAGATACGCAGTATTTT. Translating it yields CSVGLAGGTDTQYF.

The chain couples TRBV10-3 to TRBJ2-1; D perhaps matches TRBD1 (5 bases). V lost 4 bases to trimming and J lost 12 bases, with 22 bases between them. Germline V gene lookup returns CDR1 ENHRY and CDR2 SYGVKD. The CDR3 length is 15 residues. This chain's CDR3 is CAISAQDTGTDTQFF. DNA for the CDR3: TGTGCCATCAGTGCCCAGGACACAGGCACAGATACGCAGTTCTTC.

V and J are TRBV7-9 and TRBJ2-7, with D perhaps matching TRBD1 or TRBD2 (5 bases each). Germline loops: CDR1 SEHNR, CDR2 FQNEAQ (reference sequence). There are 15 residues in the CDR3. V was shortened by 3 bases and J by 4 bases, with 16 bases between the two germline ends. The CDR3 sequence is CASSFRDPSEYEQYF. In DNA, the CDR3 is TGTGCCAGCAGCTTCCGGGACCCTTCGGAATACGAGCAGTACTTC.

CDR3 in amino acids: CASSSPAVYEQYF. CDR3 DNA sequence: TGTGCCAGCAGCTCGCCCGCGGTCTACGAGCAGTACTTC. The chain employs TRBV7-9 and TRBJ2-5; D unclear. Judging by the DNA end, TRBJ2-7 fits better; the J call may be wrong. This CDR3 has 13 amino acids. Germline V lookup: CDR1 SEHNR, CDR2 FQNEAQ (reference sequence).

The gene calls are TRBV29-1 and TRBJ1-1, with 8 bases that match TRBD1. CDR3 size: 12 residues. V was clipped by 7 bases and J by 4 bases; unmatched bases: 5. The germline V gene encodes CDR1 SQVTM and CDR2 ANQGSEA. This chain's CDR3 is CSAQGAGTEAFF. In DNA, the CDR3 is TGCAGCGCTCAGGGGGCGGGCACTGAAGCTTTCTTT.

The chain has TRBV20-1 and TRBJ1-5; D gene ambiguous. Trimming removed 2 bases at V and 2 bases at J, with 13 bases between. CDR1 is DFQATT and CDR2 is SNEGSKA in the germline V gene (reference sequence). The CDR3 has 15 amino acids. The DNA for the CDR3 is TGCAGTGCTAGAAGTACGTTGGGAGGCAATCAGCCCCAGCATTTT. Translating it yields CSARSTLGGNQPQHF.

The rearrangement joins TRBV5-5 to TRBJ1-2; D not resolved. CDR3 size: 14 residues. Trimming took off 4 bases at V and 3 bases at J, with 13 bases between the two ends. The germline gives CDR1 SGHKS, CDR2 YYEKEE (reference sequence). CDR3 DNA: TGTGCCAGCAGCATGGGGATGGAAGACTATGGCTACACCTTC. Translation: CASSMGMEDYGYTF.

The chain has TRBV29-1 and TRBJ2-7; 11 nucleotides align to TRBD1. The trim removed 6 bases at V and 2 bases at J, leaving 3 bases unmatched. This CDR3 has 13 amino acids. Germline values: CDR1 SQVTM, CDR2 ANQGSEA. The CDR3 loop is CSVGQGEAYEQYF. Written as DNA, the CDR3 is TGCAGCGTGGGACAGGGGGAGGCCTACGAGCAGTACTTC.

The chain joins TRBV7-9 to TRBJ2-3, with TRBD2 as a possible D gene (6 bases). Germline V CDR1 and CDR2: SEHNR, FQNEAQ (reference sequence). The V end was cut by 5 bases, the J end by 4 bases, with 19 bases between. This CDR3 is built from 16 residues. CDR3 sequence: CASSRRTGGPADTQYF. In nucleotides, the CDR3 is TGTGCCAGCAGCCGGCGAACAGGAGGGCCGGCAGATACGCAGTATTTT.

This chain joins TRBV28 and TRBJ2-5, with 9 bases aligning to TRBD2. CDR1 MDHEN and CDR2 SYDVKM come from the germline V gene. V dropped 5 bases and J dropped 4; count of bases not matched to a gene: 8. This CDR3 contains 15 residues. CDR3: CASSTTGTSLETQYF. The CDR3 coding sequence is TGTGCCAGCAGTACAACCGGGACTAGCCTAGAGACCCAGTACTTC.

V gene TRBV20-1 combines with J gene TRBJ1-4; 11 bases are shared with TRBD1. CDR3 length: 15 residues. Germline trimming cut 4 bases from V and 7 bases from J; bases unmatched to any gene: 8. Germline V gene lookup returns CDR1 DFQATT and CDR2 SNEGSKA (reference sequence). The CDR3 DNA reads as TGCAGTGCTATCCCCGGGACAGGGGGTGGTGAAAAACTGTTTTTT. Translated, it gives CSAIPGTGGGEKLFF.

The J gene is TRBJ1-2, the V gene TRBV6-1; no clear D. Looked up from germline, CDR1 is MNHNS and CDR2 is SASEGT. The CDR3 has 11 residues. Trimming stripped 6 bases from V and 2 bases from J, with 4 bases between. As DNA, the CDR3 is TGTGCCAGCAGATCAAACTATGGCTACACCTTC. Amino acids: CASRSNYGYTF.

This clonotype was found once. The chain links TRBV12-3 or TRBV12-4 to TRBJ2-4; D gene uncertain. This CDR3 is 19 amino acids long. Trimming stripped 0 bases from V and 8 bases from J, with 26 bases between. CDR3 DNA sequence: TGTGCCAGCAGTTTAGCGCTTCGAGGTCTTTCCTTAGCCAGAGACATTCAGTACTTC. Translated, it gives CASSLALRGLSLARDIQYF.

The chain is built from TRBV5-1 and TRBJ1-1; D is unclear. V lost 0 bases, J lost 4 bases, and 13 bases lay in between. There are 15 residues in the CDR3. CDR1 is SGHRS, CDR2 YFSETQ, per germline. CDR3 bases: TGCGCCAGCAGCTTGGGGTGGCTCCCGGCCACTGAAGCTTTCTTT. The encoded protein is CASSLGWLPATEAFF. The whole variable domain, filled in from reference TRBV5-1 and TRBJ1-1, reads KAGVTQTPRYLIKTRGQQVTLSCSPISGHRSVSWYQQTPGQGLQFLFEYFSETQRNKGNFPGRFSGRQFSNSRSEMNVSTLELGDSALYLCASSLGWLPATEAFFGQGTRLTVV.

The chain carries TRBV20-1 and TRBJ2-5; tentatively, D is TRBD1 or TRBD2 (5 bases each). The CDR3 length is 14 residues. Trimming pared 4 bases from V and 2 bases from J, leaving 14 bases between. CDR1 and CDR2 (germline): DFQATT, SNEGSKA (reference sequence). The CDR3 protein is CSATTPGPQETQYF. For the CDR3, the DNA is TGCAGTGCTACCACACCGGGGCCGCAAGAGACCCAGTACTTC.

The V gene is TRBV11-2, the J gene TRBJ1-2; possibly TRBD1 for D (6 bases). Germline assignment: CDR1 SGHAT and CDR2 FQNNGV. Between the trimmed V and J ends, which lost 1 base and 5 bases, there was a span of 14 bases. The CDR3 is 15 residues long. This CDR3 is CASSLGRVQGYGYTF. CDR3 in DNA: TGTGCCAGCAGCTTAGGCAGAGTCCAGGGGTATGGCTACACCTTC.

The gene calls are TRBV6-2 or TRBV6-3 and TRBJ2-7; 11 bases are a match to TRBD2. The J segment lost 0 bases and the V segment lost 2 bases, leaving 3 bases of the junction unmatched. This CDR3 spans 16 amino acids. Looked up from germline, CDR1 is MNHEY and CDR2 is SVGEGT. The CDR3, as DNA: TGTGCCAGCAGTTACCCACTAGCGGGAGTCTCCTACGAGCAGTACTTC. Protein sequence: CASSYPLAGVSYEQYF.

V is TRBV20-1 and J is TRBJ2-2; 9 positions agree with TRBD2. V trimming: 3 bases; J trimming: 7 bases; junction bases outside the gene matches: 9. Germline CDR1 is DFQATT and CDR2 is SNEGSKA (reference sequence). This CDR3 comprises 15 residues. CDR3 in DNA: TGCAGTGCTAGGGAAGGCGGGGGGGCCCACGGGGAGCTGTTTTTT. It is translated as CSAREGGGAHGELFF.

The chain uses TRBV27 and TRBJ2-7, with D unclear. V was shortened by 2 bases and J by 5 bases, with 19 bases between the two germline ends. The CDR3 runs to 16 residues. The germline V gene has CDR1 MNHEY and CDR2 SMNVEV (reference sequence). CDR3 in DNA: TGTGCCAGCAGTTTAATACATCAAGGTTTTTCCAACGAGCAGTACTTC. Amino acids: CASSLIHQGFSNEQYF.

The rearrangement links TRBV6-5 to TRBJ1-1; the D is unclear. The CDR3 extends over 12 amino acids. Germline V gene lookup returns CDR1 MNHEY and CDR2 SVGAGI. V was clipped by 8 bases and J by 0 bases, with 7 bases between them. CDR3 sequence: CASYHMNTEAFF. The CDR3 DNA reads as TGTGCCAGCTATCACATGAACACTGAAGCTTTCTTT.